This T cell receptor beta chain was retrieved from a study of T cells in localized non-small cell lung cancer. The ends were cut back, 1 base at V and 4 bases at J, with 12 bases in the middle. CDR3 length equals 15 residues. Germline V lookup: CDR1 MGHRA, CDR2 YSYEKL. General study findings and limits: Among blood samples, higher T cell density accompanied longer overall survival.

The data were produced by immunoSEQ multiplex PCR, yet TCRdb's version contains in-frame clones alone and is incomplete. The repertoire holds about 21,000 clones, about 84% seen once, with 15% to 20% in the top ten. Regarding this clone: Its cognate antigen is unknown.

The source was PBMCs, collected before any cancer treatment. This TCR was recovered from a woman aged 40 to 75 with stage II squamous cell lung carcinoma. This rearrangement joins TRBV4-1 to TRBJ2-3, with TRBD2 as a possible D gene (5 bases). This CDR3 is CASSQALAQPDTQYF. In DNA form, the CDR3 reads TGCGCCAGCAGCCAAGCGCTAGCTCAACCAGATACGCAGTATTTT.